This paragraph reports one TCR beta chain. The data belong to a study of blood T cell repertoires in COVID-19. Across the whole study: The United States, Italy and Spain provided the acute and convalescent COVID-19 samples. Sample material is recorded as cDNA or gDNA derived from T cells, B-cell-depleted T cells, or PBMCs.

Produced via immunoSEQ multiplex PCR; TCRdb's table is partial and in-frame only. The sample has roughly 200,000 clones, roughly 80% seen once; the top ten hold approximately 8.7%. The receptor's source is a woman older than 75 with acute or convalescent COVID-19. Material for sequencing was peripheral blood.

As DNA, the CDR3 is TGTGCCAGCAGCGTAGCGGAGGGTAGCGGGCCTTTCCGCACAGATACGCAGTATTTT. Protein product: CASSVAEGSGPFRTDTQYF. The genes are TRBV9 and TRBJ2-3, with 7 bases fitting TRBD2. The CDR3 is 19 amino acids. V shed 0 bases and J 1 base; nucleotides not matched to a gene: 14. The germline V gene encodes CDR1 SGDLS and CDR2 YYNGEE. Full variable domain (rest looked up from reference TRBV9 and TRBJ2-3): DSGVTQTPKHLITATGQRVTLRCSPRSGDLSVYWYQQSLDQGLQFLIQYYNGEERAKGNILERFSAQQFPDLHSELNLSSLELGDSALYFCASSVAEGSGPFRTDTQYFGPGTRLTVL.